This T cell receptor (beta chain) was sequenced in a study of T cell changes during pregnancy in multiple sclerosis. V dropped 0 bases and J dropped 2 bases, with 8 bases sitting between them. The CDR3 length is 14 residues. CDR1 and CDR2 from the germline V gene are KGHSY and FQNENV. The protocol was immunoSEQ multiplex PCR, while the TCRdb copy is restricted to in-frame clones and leaves out a portion. In the table there are roughly 42,000 clones, about 90% of which are singletons. This chain joins TRBV16 and TRBJ2-7; D may be TRBD1 (6 bases). The source is a female donor with multiple sclerosis, enrolled in a pregnancy study. Here the sequenced sample was CD4+ T cells from peripheral blood mononuclear cells, taken before pregnancy. The CDR3 region has the DNA TGTGCCAGCAGCCAATCGGGACACACCTACGAGCAGTACTTC. Amino acids: CASSQSGHTYEQYF.